This passage covers 32 T cell receptor beta chains from one sample sequenced in a study of T cell clones after liver transplantation. The repertoire was sequenced with immunoSEQ multiplex PCR; TCRdb's copy has only in-frame clones and lacks some. The table includes roughly 49,000 clones, more than 65% detected once. This specimen was CD4+ T cells from blood, taken around 54 months after liver transplant. The receptor set was obtained from a human patient who received a liver transplant. Some T cells may be the graft donor's.

By share of the sample, this clone is medium-sized. This rearrangement joins TRBV2 to TRBJ2-1; 8 bases map to TRBD2. Germline V gene data show CDR1 as SNHLY and CDR2 as FYNNEI. The V segment lost 3 bases and the J segment 3 bases; nucleotides outside the gene matches: 7. There are 16 residues in the CDR3. CDR3 nucleotides: TGTGCCAGCAGTGACGCTGCGGGGGGAAACTACAATGAGCAGTTCTTC. Translation: CASSDAAGGNYNEQFF.

This sequence joins TRBV28 and TRBJ1-5; D is uncertain. Germline loops: CDR1 MDHEN, CDR2 SYDVKM. Trimming pared 1 base from V and 0 bases from J, leaving 16 bases between. This CDR3 region has 18 residues. The CDR3 protein is CASSLLFEIPNSNQPQHF. The CDR3 coding sequence is TGTGCCAGCAGTTTATTGTTCGAGATACCAAATAGCAATCAGCCCCAGCATTTT.

The rearrangement uses TRBV6-7 and TRBJ1-5; 7 bases are shared with TRBD1. TRBV6-7 is designated an ORF whose function remains uncertain. The CDR3 extends over 20 amino acids. With V trimmed by 5 bases and J by 2 bases, 21 bases remained unmatched. The CDR3 DNA follows: TGTGCCAGCAGTCCCCGGTGGGATAGGGGGCGGATGGTGGGCAATCAGCCCCAGCATTTT. Amino acids: CASSPRWDRGRMVGNQPQHF.

The chain employs TRBV30 and TRBJ1-1; tentatively, D is TRBD1 (5 bases). The ends were cut back, 2 bases at V and 1 base at J, with 14 bases in the middle. The CDR3 extends over 15 amino acids. CDR1 is GTSNPN and CDR2 is SVGIG in the germline V gene (reference sequence). The CDR3 DNA is TGTGCCTGGAGTTTTCGGGGGTCCTCGAACACTGAAGCTTTCTTT. Translating gives CAWSFRGSSNTEAFF. The variable domain in full, completed from reference TRBV30 and TRBJ1-1, reads SQTIHQWPATLVQPVGSPLSLECTVEGTSNPNLYWYRQAAGRGLQLLFYSVGIGQISSEVPQNLSASRPQDRQFILSSKKLLLSDSGFYLCAWSFRGSSNTEAFFGQGTRLTVV.

This clone was picked up a small number of times. V is TRBV18 and J is TRBJ1-6; perhaps TRBD1 as D (5 bases). Germline CDR1 is KGHSH and CDR2 is LQKENI. Trimming stripped 2 bases from V and 7 bases from J, with 15 bases between. The CDR3 sequence is 16 residues long. Written as DNA, the CDR3 is TGTGCCAGCTCACCAGCATCTCAGGGAGGGAATTCACCCCTCCACTTT. It yields the protein CASSPASQGGNSPLHF.

This clone came up once. This chain uses TRBV19 with TRBJ2-7, with D possibly matching TRBD1 (6 bases). With 7 bases removed from V and 2 bases from J, the gap between germline ends came to 12 bases. This CDR3 spans 13 amino acids. Germline V gene sequence: CDR1 LNHDA, CDR2 SQIVND (reference sequence). The CDR3 loop is CASTQQGTYEQYF. The CDR3 DNA reads TGTGCCAGTACGCAACAGGGAACCTACGAGCAGTACTTC.

The chain combines TRBV11-1 with TRBJ2-3, with unresolved D. From germline, CDR1 is SGHAT and CDR2 FQDESV (reference sequence). V dropped 5 bases and J dropped 2 bases, with 17 bases sitting between them. The CDR3 sequence is 16 residues long. In DNA, the CDR3 is TGTGCCAGCAGCGTATCGGATAGAGGCTACACAGATACGCAGTATTTT. As protein: CASSVSDRGYTDTQYF.

J is TRBJ2-1 and V is TRBV19; tentatively, D is TRBD2 (6 bases). The CDR3 totals 15 residues. Germline CDR1 and CDR2: LNHDA and SQIVND (reference sequence). The ends were cut back, 7 bases at V and 1 base at J, with 14 bases in the middle. In DNA, the CDR3 is TGTGCCAGTACTCCATCCAGCGGGTCCTACAATGAGCAGTTCTTC. Its protein is CASTPSSGSYNEQFF.

In this sample, this clone turned up once. This chain joins TRBV21-1 and TRBJ1-1. TRBV21-1 is a pseudogene. There are 15 residues in the CDR3. DNA for the CDR3: TGTGCCAGCAGTCTTGGCGGGGGTAAGGTCACTGAAGCTTTCTTT. Encoded protein: CASSLGGGKVTEAFF.

This chain joins TRBV5-4 and TRBJ1-2; D not certain. Deletions cut 0 bases from V and 6 bases from J, with 15 bases between. The CDR3 contains 15 residues. The germline V gene has CDR1 SGHNT and CDR2 YYREEE (reference sequence). The CDR3 DNA follows: TGTGCCAGCAGCTTGGGGCAGGTAGCTTCAAATGGCTACACCTTC. It codes for CASSLGQVASNGYTF.

In the case of this clone: This same CDR3 is encoded by further DNA sequences in the sample. CDR3 amino acids: CASSLGAGRGTDTQYF. DNA of the CDR3: TGTGCCAGCAGCTTAGGGGCAGGGCGGGGCACAGATACGCAGTATTTT. The rearrangement joins TRBV7-6 to TRBJ2-3; D assignment may be TRBD1 or TRBD2 (5 bases each). The germline V gene encodes CDR1 SGHVS and CDR2 FNYEAQ. This CDR3 region has 16 residues. V lost 1 base and J lost 1, with 12 bases in between.

This clone has a single count. This rearrangement joins TRBV6-5 to TRBJ1-6; no definite D call. Trimming left V 6 bases short and J 0 bases short, with 6 bases between. This CDR3 is built from 14 residues. Germline CDR1 MNHEY, CDR2 SVGAGI. The CDR3 coding sequence is TGTGCCAGCAGGTCTAGCTCCTATAATTCACCCCTCCACTTT. This gives the protein CASRSSSYNSPLHF.

This clone has just one count. V usage is TRBV14 and J usage is TRBJ2-3; no clear D gene. V was clipped by 0 bases and J by 6 bases, with 7 bases between them. Germline lookup yields CDR1 SGHDN and CDR2 FVKESK. The CDR3 covers 13 residues. The CDR3 DNA reads as TGTGCCAGCAGCCAAGAGAGAAGGGATACGCAGTATTTT. It specifies CASSQERRDTQYF.

The genes are TRBV19 and TRBJ2-7; D possibly uses TRBD1 or TRBD2 (5 bases each). In germline, CDR1 is LNHDA, CDR2 SQIVND (reference sequence). CDR3 size: 14 residues. Trimming cost V 3 bases and J 3 bases, with 12 bases left between them. The CDR3 DNA follows: TGTGCCAGTAGTATTCGGGACGAGAACTACGAGCAGTACTTC. Residues: CASSIRDENYEQYF.

This chain links TRBV2 with TRBJ1-2, with 7 bases lining up with TRBD1. V lost 5 bases and J lost 4; bases outside the gene matches: 4. The germline CDR1 and CDR2 sequences are SNHLY and FYNNEI. CDR3 length: 13 amino acids. DNA of the CDR3: TGTGCCAGCAGTCCAGGGGGGGGCTATGGCTACACCTTC. Translated, it gives CASSPGGGYGYTF. The full variable domain, its missing parts supplied by reference TRBV2 and TRBJ1-2, is EPEVTQTPSHQVTQMGQEVILRCVPISNHLYFYWYRQILGQKVEFLVSFYNNEISEKSEIFDDQFSVERPDGSNFTLKIRSTKLEDSAMYFCASSPGGGYGYTFGSGTRLTVV.

The chain uses TRBV29-1 and TRBJ2-2, with D perhaps being TRBD1 or TRBD2 (6 bases each). This CDR3 spans 13 amino acids. V was trimmed by 2 bases and J by 11 bases, leaving 15 bases between them. CDR1 SQVTM and CDR2 ANQGSEA come from the germline V gene. CDR3 bases: TGCAGCGTTGAATCCGGGGGCGGTTTCGAGCTGTTTTTT. Amino acids: CSVESGGGFELFF.

The chain employs TRBV9 and TRBJ2-7; TRBD2 matches 8 bases. The ends lost 1 base at V and 2 bases at J; junction bases unmatched: 11. From germline, CDR1 is SGDLS and CDR2 YYNGEE. The CDR3 totals 17 residues. CDR3 DNA sequence: TGTGCCAGCAGCGTAACAACGGGGGGGCCCCCCGCCTACGAGCAGTACTTC. Amino acids: CASSVTTGGPPAYEQYF.

A word on this clone: A junction end diverges from the germline sequence, so it may reflect a read error. The chain employs TRBV19 and TRBJ1-5, with D perhaps TRBD1 (5 bases). Germline assignment: CDR1 LNHDA and CDR2 SQIVND (reference sequence). This CDR3 has 14 amino acids. The CDR3 nucleotides are TGTGCCAGTACTATAGATAGGGGAAATCAGCCCCAGCATTTT. It encodes CASTIDRGNQPQHF.

This sequence joins TRBV5-1 and TRBJ2-1; the match to TRBD1 covers 7 bases. CDR3 size: 15 residues. The germline V gene has CDR1 SGHRS and CDR2 YFSETQ. The V and J ends lost 4 bases and 2 bases, in that order; junction bases with no gene match: 6. The CDR3 DNA reads TGCGCCAGCAGCCCAACAGGGGAAACCTACAATGAGCAGTTCTTC. Translation gives CASSPTGETYNEQFF.

V and J are TRBV28 and TRBJ2-5, with TRBD1 matching over 8 bases. CDR3 length: 16 residues. Germline CDR1 and CDR2: MDHEN and SYDVKM. V lost 6 bases to trimming and J lost 1 base; unmatched junction nucleotides: 10. This chain's CDR3 is CASSPPTGVSQETQYF. CDR3 nucleotide sequence: TGTGCCAGCAGCCCCCCGACAGGGGTATCCCAAGAGACCCAGTACTTC. Using reference TRBV28 and TRBJ2-5 for the parts outside the CDR3, the full variable domain is DVKVTQSSRYLVKRTGEKVFLECVQDMDHENMFWYRQDPGLGLRLIYFSYDVKMKEKGDIPEGYSVSREKKERFSLILESASTNQTSMYLCASSPPTGVSQETQYFGPGTRLLVL.

The chain links TRBV19 to TRBJ2-2; D gene ambiguous. Trimming shortened V by 6 bases and J by 8 bases, and 13 bases separated the two germline ends. Per the germline V gene, CDR1 is LNHDA and CDR2 is SQIVND (reference sequence). This CDR3 is 13 amino acids long. CDR3 nucleotide sequence: TGTGCCAGTAGGAAGAATACGGAGGGGGAGCTGTTTTTT. This translates into CASRKNTEGELFF.

The CDR3 reads CASSVANTGTGGSTDTQYF. CDR3 nucleotides: TGTGCCAGCAGCGTAGCTAATACTGGGACAGGGGGCAGCACAGATACGCAGTATTTT. This chain connects TRBV9 to TRBJ2-3; 12 bases align to TRBD1. Germline lookup yields CDR1 SGDLS and CDR2 YYNGEE. V was clipped by 0 bases and J by 0 bases; unmatched bases: 8. The CDR3 sequence is 19 residues long.

This sequence joins TRBV7-2 and TRBJ2-2, with D possibly TRBD1 on 7 matching bases. V lost 3 bases, J lost 7 bases, and 12 bases lay in between. The CDR3 has 14 amino acids. Germline V gene lookup returns CDR1 SGHTA and CDR2 FQGNSA. The CDR3 DNA reads as TGTGCCAGCAGCTTTAGACAGGGAGGCGGGGAGCTGTTTTTT. It codes for CASSFRQGGGELFF. Together with reference TRBV7-2 and TRBJ2-2, the CDR3 gives the full variable domain: GAGVSQSPSNKVTEKGKDVELRCDPISGHTALYWYRQSLGQGLEFLIYFQGNSAPDKSGLPSDRFSAERTGGSVSTLTIQRTQQEDSAVYLCASSFRQGGGELFFGEGSRLTVL.

This clone occurred once. As DNA, the CDR3 is TGTGCCAGCAGCCTTCACAGGGGATACGAGCAGTACTTC. Its translation is CASSLHRGYEQYF. This chain links TRBV4-2 with TRBJ2-7; 7 nucleotides match TRBD1. This CDR3 region has 13 residues. J was trimmed by 4 bases and V by 4 bases; bases with no gene match: 4. Germline V gene data show CDR1 as LGHNA and CDR2 as YNFKEQ.

Only a few counts were recorded for this clone. V is TRBV2 and J is TRBJ1-5, with D possibly being TRBD1 (5 bases). CDR1 is SNHLY, CDR2 FYNNEI, per germline. The germline V and J ends were trimmed by 7 bases and 2 bases, with 12 bases remaining between them. The CDR3 runs 14 residues. The CDR3 DNA sequence: TGTGCCAGCACCTTTGGGGGAGGCAATCAGCCCCAGCATTTT. This translates into CASTFGGGNQPQHF.

This chain uses TRBV5-1 with TRBJ2-1; 8 bases line up with TRBD1. J gave up 0 bases and V 5 bases, and 7 bases lay outside the gene matches. CDR1 and CDR2 (germline): SGHRS, YFSETQ. CDR3 size: 16 residues. CDR3 sequence: CASSLITGGSYNEQFF. CDR3 coding DNA: TGCGCCAGCAGTTTAATTACAGGGGGCTCCTACAATGAGCAGTTCTTC.

In this sample, this clone turned up a few times. The chain uses TRBV10-2 and TRBJ1-1; 8 nucleotides align to TRBD1. V was pared by 3 bases and J by 4 bases, with 13 bases of the junction left unmatched. Germline loops: CDR1 WSHSY, CDR2 SAAADI. The CDR3 has 17 residues. CDR3 bases: TGCGCCAGCAGTGACGAGGCAGGGGGCCCGTGGAGCACTGAAGCTTTCTTT. Its translation is CASSDEAGGPWSTEAFF.

The V and J genes are TRBV30 and TRBJ2-1; D gene unclear. The CDR3 has 11 amino acids. V lost 3 bases and J lost 9, with 9 bases in between. Germline CDR1 reads GTSNPN; CDR2 reads SVGIG (reference sequence). The CDR3: CAWSQDSEQFF. The DNA for the CDR3 is TGTGCCTGGAGCCAAGACTCTGAGCAGTTCTTC.

This chain links TRBV10-1 with TRBJ2-3; perhaps TRBD1 as D (5 bases). CDR1 is WNHNN and CDR2 is SYGVQD in the germline V gene (reference sequence). V was pared by 4 bases and J by 6 bases, with 11 bases between. The CDR3 has 13 amino acids. The CDR3 coding sequence is TGCGCCAGCAGTGGGCAGGGAACCGATACGCAGTATTTT. This codes for CASSGQGTDTQYF.

V gene TRBV6-5 combines with J gene TRBJ1-6; D call uncertain. The V gene's germline CDR1 is MNHEY and CDR2 SVGAGI. The CDR3 runs to 15 residues. V was cut by 7 bases and J by 7 bases, with 17 bases left in between. DNA of the CDR3: TGTGCCAGCACTAGGGAGAACTTTCCGAATTCACCCCTCCACTTT. It encodes CASTRENFPNSPLHF.

The rearrangement uses TRBV5-1 and TRBJ2-7; either TRBD1 or TRBD2 may fit D (6 bases each). CDR3 length: 18 residues. V was trimmed by 0 bases and J by 2 bases, leaving 21 bases between them. Germline-derived CDR1 and CDR2 are SGHRS and YFSETQ. CDR3 sequence reads: CASSLEAPGPGAAYEQYF. CDR3 bases: TGCGCCAGCAGCTTGGAAGCTCCTGGTCCGGGGGCGGCCTACGAGCAGTACTTC.

The rearrangement joins TRBV20-1 to TRBJ2-5; D gene ambiguous. Germline values: CDR1 DFQATT, CDR2 SNEGSKA (reference sequence). The CDR3 totals 10 residues. Trimming took 2 bases from V and 5 from J, leaving 3 bases between them. The CDR3 DNA follows: TGCAGTGCTAGAAAGGAGACCCAGTACTTC. It specifies CSARKETQYF.